This TCR beta chain appears in the sequencing data of a study of blood T cell repertoires in COVID-19. The wider study: COVID-19 samples collected from the United States, Italy and Spain covered acute and convalescent phases.

This CDR3 spans 16 amino acids. The V and J ends lost 3 bases and 0 bases respectively, with 12 bases between them. Per the germline V gene, CDR1 is SGHRS and CDR2 is YFSETQ. Only in-frame clones appear in the TCRdb table, and some are missing; sequencing was by immunoSEQ multiplex PCR. The sample has roughly 280,000 clones, 87% seen once. Sequenced: peripheral blood. The chain combines TRBV5-1 with TRBJ2-2; D is undetermined. The sequence was obtained from a woman between 45 and 60 years old who had recovered from COVID-19. CDR3 loop: CASSSYFTANTGELFF. CDR3 DNA sequence: TGCGCCAGCAGCTCCTATTTCACAGCGAACACCGGGGAGCTGTTTTTT. The variable domain in full, with the rest retrieved from reference TRBV5-1 and TRBJ2-2, is KAGVTQTPRYLIKTRGQQVTLSCSPISGHRSVSWYQQTPGQGLQFLFEYFSETQRNKGNFPGRFSGRQFSNSRSEMNVSTLELGDSALYLCASSSYFTANTGELFFGEGSRLTVL.